The rows below give T cell receptor beta chains drawn from one sample of a study of T-cell memory formation after mild COVID-19. TCRdb re-called the 5' RACE reads through MiXCR, storing one row per CDR3 protein. The data show about 290,000 distinct CDR3 sequences, over 15% seen once. Sequenced: PBMCs or a T cell subset sorted from them (not recorded which). These receptors were taken from a man aged 18 to 29 who had mild COVID-19 (a few samples of this study predate the infection). Cell type and time point are not known. CDR3s include the opening cysteine and the closing phenylalanine or tryptophan. The order of the fields is CDR3 protein, CDR3 DNA, D gene, V gene, clone size, J gene. D genes are given only for firm matches. For some rows the clone size is stated as once, few or many, or as a class when expanded; others skip it.

CDR3 protein: CASSRGAGWSGELFF
CDR3 DNA: TGCGCCAGCAGCCGAGGGGCAGGGTGGTCCGGGGAGCTGTTTTTT
D gene: .
V gene: TRBV4-1
clone size: few
J gene: TRBJ2-2

CDR3 protein: CASSLVGTSEYEQYF
CDR3 DNA: TGTGCCAGCAGCTTAGTTGGGACTAGCGAATACGAGCAGTACTTC
D gene: TRBD2
V gene: TRBV7-2
clone size: few
J gene: TRBJ2-7

CDR3 protein: CASSLFQPAGGGYEQYF
CDR3 DNA: TGTGCCAGCAGTTTATTTCAGCCGGCGGGGGGCGGGTACGAGCAGTACTTC
D gene: TRBD2
V gene: TRBV6-5
clone size: many
J gene: TRBJ2-7

CDR3 protein: CATSRVLGDTQYF
CDR3 DNA: TGTGCCACCAGCAGAGTGCTAGGAGATACGCAGTATTTT
D gene: .
V gene: TRBV15
clone size: .
J gene: TRBJ2-3

CDR3 protein: CASSQVVAGGPTDTQYF
CDR3 DNA: TGTGCCAGCAGCCAGGTGGTAGCGGGGGGACCCACAGATACGCAGTATTTT
D gene: TRBD2
V gene: TRBV6-5
clone size: many
J gene: TRBJ2-3

CDR3 protein: CASSRVREQFF
CDR3 DNA: TGTGCCAGCAGCCGGGTTCGGGAGCAGTTCTTC
D gene: .
V gene: TRBV7-2
clone size: few
J gene: TRBJ2-1

CDR3 protein: CASSSSKDRQLFYGYTF
CDR3 DNA: TGCGCCAGCAGCTCAAGCAAGGACAGGCAATTGTTCTATGGCTACACCTTC
D gene: TRBD1
V gene: TRBV5-1
clone size: .
J gene: TRBJ1-2

CDR3 protein: CASSPTGVNSYEQYF
CDR3 DNA: TGTGCCAGCAGTCCGACAGGGGTGAACTCCTACGAGCAGTACTTC
D gene: TRBD1
V gene: TRBV27
clone size: few
J gene: TRBJ2-7

CDR3 protein: CSARTSGGTTDTQYF
CDR3 DNA: TGCAGTGCTCGGACTAGCGGGGGGACCACAGATACGCAGTATTTT
D gene: TRBD2
V gene: TRBV20-1
clone size: .
J gene: TRBJ2-3

CDR3 protein: CASSPSTTIGNTIYF
CDR3 DNA: TGTGCCAGCTCACCATCAACTACAATCGGAAACACCATATATTTT
D gene: .
V gene: TRBV18
clone size: few
J gene: TRBJ1-3

CDR3 protein: CASSPPQTYEQYF
CDR3 DNA: TGTGCCAGCTCACCACCACAGACCTACGAGCAGTACTTC
D gene: .
V gene: TRBV18
clone size: few
J gene: TRBJ2-7

CDR3 protein: CASSMQGNQETQYF
CDR3 DNA: TGTGCCAGTAGTATGCAAGGGAACCAAGAGACCCAGTACTTC
D gene: .
V gene: TRBV19
clone size: .
J gene: TRBJ2-5

CDR3 protein: CASSQEESFNYGYTF
CDR3 DNA: TGCGCCAGCAGCCAAGAAGAGTCTTTTAACTATGGCTACACCTTC
D gene: .
V gene: TRBV4-1
clone size: few
J gene: TRBJ1-2

CDR3 protein: CASSRDREDIQYF
CDR3 DNA: TGCGCCAGCAGCAGGGACAGGGAGGACATTCAGTACTTC
D gene: TRBD1
V gene: TRBV5-1
clone size: many
J gene: TRBJ2-4

CDR3 protein: CASSAGPSYEQYF
CDR3 DNA: TGTGCCAGCAGTGCCGGGCCCTCCTACGAGCAGTACTTC
D gene: .
V gene: TRBV12-3/TRBV12-4
clone size: .
J gene: TRBJ2-7

CDR3 protein: CSARFSAKNSPLHF
CDR3 DNA: TGCAGTGCTAGGTTCTCAGCGAAAAATTCACCCCTCCACTTT
D gene: .
V gene: TRBV20-1
clone size: .
J gene: TRBJ1-6

CDR3 protein: CATSRITTSTDTQYF
CDR3 DNA: TGTGCCACCAGCAGAATCACGACTAGCACAGATACGCAGTATTTT
D gene: .
V gene: TRBV15
clone size: few
J gene: TRBJ2-3

CDR3 protein: CASSLTGHSNTEAFF
CDR3 DNA: TGCGCCAGCAGCTTGACGGGACACTCGAACACTGAAGCTTTCTTT
D gene: .
V gene: TRBV5-1
clone size: .
J gene: TRBJ1-1

CDR3 protein: CASRDRVRPNEQFF
CDR3 DNA: TGTGCCAGTCGGGACAGGGTTCGGCCCAATGAGCAGTTCTTC
D gene: TRBD1
V gene: TRBV2
clone size: few
J gene: TRBJ2-1

CDR3 protein: CASSEAYYRGRRYGYTF
CDR3 DNA: TGTGCCAGCAGTGAAGCGTACTACAGGGGGCGTCGCTATGGCTACACCTTC
D gene: TRBD1
V gene: TRBV2
clone size: few
J gene: TRBJ1-2

CDR3 protein: CASSHSTVPYEQYF
CDR3 DNA: TGTGCCAGCAGCCACTCGACGGTGCCCTACGAGCAGTACTTC
D gene: .
V gene: TRBV3-1
clone size: .
J gene: TRBJ2-7

CDR3 protein: CASSHNFEVPTPTNEKLFF
CDR3 DNA: TGTGCCAGCAGCCATAATTTTGAGGTGCCCACCCCAACTAATGAAAAACTGTTTTTT
D gene: .
V gene: TRBV3-1
clone size: few
J gene: TRBJ1-4

CDR3 protein: CASSLALGAQTNEKLFF
CDR3 DNA: TGCGCCAGCAGCTTGGCCTTGGGGGCTCAGACTAATGAAAAACTGTTTTTT
D gene: .
V gene: TRBV5-1
clone size: few
J gene: TRBJ1-4

CDR3 protein: CSAGEILQDQPQHF
CDR3 DNA: TGCAGTGCTGGCGAAATCTTACAGGATCAGCCCCAGCATTTT
D gene: .
V gene: TRBV20-1
clone size: .
J gene: TRBJ1-5